This T cell receptor beta chain is from a study of control samples from healthy donors and cancer patients (TCRdb year 2020). Library construction relied on the immunoSEQ multiplex PCR assay. TCRdb's version of the immuneACCESS table is confined to in-frame rearrangements and falls short of the full clone set. An unresolved V gene accounts for under half of the shortfall where checked; the remainder is of unknown origin. In this sample the table shows approximately 100,000 clones, around 89% of which occur a single time. The ten most abundant clones make up roughly 7.7% of the sample. As concerns this clone: It has no known antigen specificity. The sample holds no much larger clone one base away, and base qualities are not on file.

Trimming costs V 4 bases and J 5 bases, and their ends lie 9 bases apart. The CDR3 measures 11 amino acids from cysteine to phenylalanine. The entry retains the CDR3 DNA only, 33 bases that are in frame from base 1. Reading the germline V gene (reference sequence) gives CDR1 GTSNPN and CDR2 SVGIG. Sequencing used blood. This sequence originates from a man aged 25 to 45 in good health. The rearranged chain carries TRBV30 and TRBJ2-7; a confident D gene designation cannot be given. The nucleotide sequence is TGTGCCTGGAATTACTCGGACGAGCAGTACTTC. It encodes CAWNYSDEQYF.